These 22 T cell receptor beta chains were sequenced from one sample in a study of tumor-infiltrating lymphocytes in primary liver carcinoma. Investigators took RNA and DNA out together from roughly 18-30 mg of unsorted bulk tissue. A primer in the constant region served to generate TCR beta cDNA from 500 ng of total RNA. Three nested multiplex PCR rounds of slightly modified ARM-PCR generated TCR beta libraries. Running approximately 10 cycles apiece, the first two PCR rounds relied on TRBV1-TRBV30 forward primers together with a C-beta reverse primer. TCRdb re-called the multiplex PCR reads with MiXCR, one entry per CDR3 protein. Of about 120,000 distinct CDR3 sequences in the sample, nearly 70% were seen once. Sequencing was carried out using tumor-adjacent normal liver tissue. The receptors stem from an older woman with primary liver carcinoma and hepatitis B virus infection.

This clonotype appeared many times. The V gene is TRBV21-1, the J gene TRBJ1-1; the table calls TRBD1, which could not be checked here. TRBV21-1 is a recognized pseudogene. The CDR3 is 16 amino acids. The CDR3 coding sequence is TGTGCCAGCTGCGGGACAGGGGCGGGATTGAACACTGAAGCTTTCTTT. Protein sequence: CASCGTGAGLNTEAFF.

In this sample, this clonotype turned up once. The J gene is TRBJ1-1, the V gene TRBV12-3 or TRBV12-4, with TRBD1 identical over 7 bases. V lost 5 bases, J lost 1 base, and 10 bases stayed unmatched. The CDR3 contains 16 residues. The CDR3 loop reads CASSPWRGHRNTEAFF. CDR3 sequence (DNA): TGTGCCAGCAGTCCCTGGAGGGGGCATAGGAACACTGAAGCTTTCTTT.

This clonotype was observed a handful of times. The chain couples TRBV24-1 to TRBJ2-1; 7 nucleotides line up with TRBD1. This CDR3 contains 14 residues. J gave up 7 bases and V 4 bases, and 6 bases lay outside the gene matches. Germline assignment: CDR1 KGHDR and CDR2 SFDVKD. The CDR3: CATSDLQTGNEQFF. CDR3 coding DNA: TGTGCCACCAGTGACCTCCAGACAGGGAATGAGCAGTTCTTC.

The rearrangement joins TRBV5-4 to TRBJ1-3, with no clear D. Per germline, CDR1 SGHNT and CDR2 YYREEE (reference sequence). Trimming cost V 3 bases and J 0 bases, with 13 bases left between them. This CDR3 spans 16 amino acids. The chain's CDR3 is CASSSGSLTSGNTIYF. CDR3 bases: TGTGCCAGCAGCTCGGGCAGCTTAACCTCTGGAAACACCATATATTTT.

Turning to this clonotype: It may be a read error: a sequence one base away is much more abundant. CDR3 DNA: TGTGCCAGCAGTGGGGGGATAAGCAGCGGGGAGCTGTTTTTT. Encoded protein: CASSGGISSGELFF. The genes are TRBV28 and TRBJ2-2, with D maybe TRBD2 (6 bases). CDR1 is MDHEN and CDR2 is SYDVKM in the germline V gene. Trimming removed 5 bases at V and 7 bases at J, with 14 bases between. This CDR3 has 14 residues.

In regard to this clonotype: A read error may account for a junction end that differs from germline. The V call is TRBV11-2, the J call TRBJ2-7; no reliable D call. This CDR3 region has 16 residues. From germline, CDR1 is SGHAT and CDR2 FQNNGV. CDR3 protein: CASSSINWSGSCEQCF. The CDR3 bases are TGTGCCAGCAGCTCGATTAACTGGAGTGGGTCTTGCGAGCAGTGCTTC.

The V and J genes are TRBV9 and TRBJ1-1; no reliable D call. The germline V and J ends were trimmed by 0 bases and 4 bases, with 13 bases remaining between them. Germline values: CDR1 SGDLS, CDR2 YYNGEE. The CDR3 has 15 residues. CDR3 sequence: CASSVESAFSTEAFF. CDR3 sequence (DNA): TGTGCCAGCAGCGTAGAGAGTGCCTTTAGCACTGAAGCTTTCTTT.

In its sample, this clonotype was seen many times. V gene TRBV10-3 combines with J gene TRBJ1-1; perhaps TRBD1 as D (5 bases). The germline V gene has CDR1 ENHRY and CDR2 SYGVKD. V gave up 0 bases and J gave up 4 bases, with 12 bases separating them. This CDR3 has 15 residues. CDR3 DNA sequence: TGTGCCATCAGTGAGTCAGGAGCCGGGGGCACTGAAGCTTTCTTT. Amino acid sequence: CAISESGAGGTEAFF.

V gene TRBV7-9 combines with J gene TRBJ2-6; 8 bases align to TRBD2. This CDR3 is built from 19 residues. In germline, CDR1 is SEHNR, CDR2 FQNEAQ (reference sequence). V gave up 7 bases and J gave up 1 base; unmatched junction bases: 15. The CDR3 bases are TGTGCCAGCAACTCCTGGACTAGCAGTACCTTATCTGGGGCCAACGTCCTGACTTTC. Residues: CASNSWTSSTLSGANVLTF.

A note on this clonotype: Without the conserved terminal phenylalanine or tryptophan, this CDR3 likely stems from a read error. The chain recombines TRBV11-2 with TRBJ2-7, with a tentative D call TRBD2 (5 bases). This CDR3 has 16 amino acids. The V end was cut by 8 bases, the J end by 0 bases, with 20 bases between. Germline-derived CDR1 and CDR2 are SGHAT and FQNNGV. CDR3 in DNA: TGTGCCAGCTGTTTAGAAAGGTCTAGCAGCTCCTACGAGCAGTACTCC. Translated: CASCLERSSSSYEQYS.

V gene TRBV6-5 combines with J gene TRBJ2-5, with D perhaps matching TRBD2 (5 bases). This CDR3 comprises 14 residues. V was trimmed by 7 bases and J by 7 bases, leaving 19 bases between them. Germline lookup yields CDR1 MNHEY and CDR2 SVGAGI. CDR3 residues: CASKHGQVGGTQYF. CDR3 coding DNA: TGTGCCAGCAAACATGGGCAGGTCGGAGGGACCCAGTACTTC.

As concerns this clonotype: One end of the junction varies from germline; a read error may be responsible. The chain recombines TRBV29-1 with TRBJ2-3; perhaps D is TRBD1 or TRBD2 (5 bases each). CDR1 is SQVTM, CDR2 ANQGSEA, per germline. CDR3 length: 14 amino acids. The CDR3 nucleotides are TGCAGCGTTGAAGGGGGGAAAAGTGTATACACGCGGTATTTT. Translated, it gives CSVEGGKSVYTRYF.

Notes on this clonotype: The CDR3 does not end in the conserved phenylalanine or tryptophan, so this is likely a read error. DNA of the CDR3: TGTGCCAGCAATTTGTCGGGGTTTGGGGCCAACGTCCTGACTTCC. Encoded protein: CASNLSGFGANVLTS. This sequence joins TRBV12-3 or TRBV12-4 and TRBJ2-6; D might be TRBD2 (5 bases). V lost 7 bases to trimming and J lost 3 bases, with 13 bases between them. The CDR3 contains 15 residues.

With regard to this clonotype: A read error may explain this, as a much larger clone is one base away. The CDR3 DNA sequence: TGTGCCAGCAGCCCCGGGGACTGTAGAGTGGGGGCTCTGAGACGATTTGTTGGCTACACCTTC. It encodes CASSPGDCRVGALRRFVGYTF. The chain recombines TRBV7-9 with TRBJ1-2, with D possibly matching TRBD1 (6 bases). V was cut by 5 bases and J by 7 bases, with 38 bases left in between. From germline, CDR1 is SEHNR and CDR2 FQNEAQ (reference sequence). The CDR3 is 21 amino acids.

With respect to this clonotype: The CDR3 end shows no conserved phenylalanine or tryptophan, and so a read error is likely. The chain has TRBV6-1 and TRBJ2-4; 8 bases line up with TRBD2. Per germline, CDR1 MNHNS and CDR2 SASEGT. CDR3 length equals 19 residues. The CDR3: CASSEEASVRTSAKNIQYL. CDR3 in DNA: TGTGCCAGTAGTGAAGAGGCAAGCGTGAGGACTAGCGCCAAAAACATTCAGTACCTC.

In the case of this clonotype: With a much larger clone just one base away, this may be a read error. The chain recombines TRBV28 with TRBJ1-2; tentative D call: TRBD1 (6 bases). Deletions cut 9 bases from V and 4 bases from J, with 15 bases between. Per the germline V gene, CDR1 is MDHEN and CDR2 is SYDVKM. There are 13 residues in the CDR3. The CDR3: CASRGVYSYGYTF. In DNA form, the CDR3 reads TGTGCCAGTAGGGGGGTCTACAGCTATGGCTACACCTTC.

In the case of this clonotype: Germline is not matched at one junction end, which may reflect a read error. CDR3 region: CASSLSQEIQYF. The CDR3 coding sequence is TGTGCCAGCAGTTTATCCCAAGAGATCCAGTACTTC. The rearrangement links TRBV12-3 or TRBV12-4 to TRBJ2-5; unclear D gene. This CDR3 contains 12 residues.

The chain combines TRBV5-4 with TRBJ2-5; D remains ambiguous. Trimming left V 2 bases short and J 3 bases short, with 11 bases between. Germline values: CDR1 SGHNT, CDR2 YYREEE (reference sequence). The CDR3 sequence is 14 residues long. CDR3 sequence: CASSLHASEETQYF. The DNA of the CDR3 is TGTGCCAGCAGCTTACATGCCAGCGAAGAGACCCAGTACTTC.

In the case of this clonotype: A read error may be the cause here, since a much bigger clone is one base away. The V and J genes are TRBV28 and TRBJ2-1; 15 bases fit TRBD2. CDR3 length equals 16 residues. Germline V CDR1 and CDR2: MDHEN, SYDVKM. V was pared by 6 bases and J by 7 bases, with 7 bases of the junction left unmatched. The CDR3 loop is CASRDGTSGRLNEQFF. The CDR3 DNA sequence: TGTGCCAGCAGGGACGGGACTAGCGGGAGGTTGAATGAGCAGTTCTTC.

This clonotype has a handful of counts. This chain links TRBV2 with TRBJ2-7; 7 nucleotides line up with TRBD2. The CDR3 is 14 amino acids. Looked up from germline, CDR1 is SNHLY and CDR2 is FYNNEI. J gave up 3 bases and V 3 bases, and 5 bases lay outside the gene matches. DNA for the CDR3: TGTGCCAGCAGTGATGAGGGAGGGCTCTACGAGCAGTACTTC. Its translation is CASSDEGGLYEQYF.

Points on this clonotype: A much larger clone differs from this one at a single base, so this may be a read error. It is likely a read error, because the conserved phenylalanine at the end of the CDR3 is missing. The rearrangement uses TRBV20-1 and TRBJ2-3, with D maybe TRBD2 (6 bases). This CDR3 is built from 13 residues. V gave up 5 bases and J gave up 3 bases, with 12 bases separating them. Germline CDR1 reads DFQATT; CDR2 reads SNEGSKA (reference sequence). CDR3 protein: CSAQGSGTDTQYS. CDR3 coding DNA: TGCAGTGCTCAGGGCAGCGGGACAGATACGCAGTATTCT.

The rearrangement uses TRBV6-5 and TRBJ2-1; TRBD1 is a possible D gene (6 bases). The V end lost 5 bases, the J end lost 5 bases, and 16 bases lay between the germline ends. This CDR3 contains 15 residues. Germline CDR1 reads MNHEY; CDR2 reads SVGAGI. The CDR3 coding sequence is TGTGCCAGCAGTCCCGGACAGCCAACCGACAATGAGCAGTTCTTC. Amino acids: CASSPGQPTDNEQFF.